This TCR beta chain was identified during a study of T cells in Graves' hyperthyroidism and ophthalmopathy. Whole-study results and caveats: The majority of expanded thyroid clonotypes above 0.001 also appeared in blood.

CDR3 size: 16 residues. V was clipped by 1 base and J by 6 bases; unmatched bases: 7. CDR1 and CDR2 (germline): DFQATT, SNEGSKA (reference sequence). This clonotype showed up many times. Antigen: not known. Amplified regions were TCR beta CDR3 sequences from RNA transcripts. The HTBI set primed first-round TCR CDR3 RT-PCR. Each CDR3 protein gets one entry after TCRdb re-called the multiplex PCR reads with MiXCR. Of some 210,000 distinct CDR3 sequences in the sample, 17% were seen once. Each 10 ml fresh peripheral blood draw supplied the PBMCs. The chain combines TRBV20-1 with TRBJ2-1, with TRBD2 matching over 12 bases. Material for sequencing was blood. The TCR sequence derives from a man aged 50 to 60 with Graves' hyperthyroidism. The CDR3 reads CSARGPSGRAGNEQFF. The CDR3 region has the DNA TGCAGTGCTAGAGGGCCTAGCGGGAGGGCCGGCAATGAGCAGTTCTTC.